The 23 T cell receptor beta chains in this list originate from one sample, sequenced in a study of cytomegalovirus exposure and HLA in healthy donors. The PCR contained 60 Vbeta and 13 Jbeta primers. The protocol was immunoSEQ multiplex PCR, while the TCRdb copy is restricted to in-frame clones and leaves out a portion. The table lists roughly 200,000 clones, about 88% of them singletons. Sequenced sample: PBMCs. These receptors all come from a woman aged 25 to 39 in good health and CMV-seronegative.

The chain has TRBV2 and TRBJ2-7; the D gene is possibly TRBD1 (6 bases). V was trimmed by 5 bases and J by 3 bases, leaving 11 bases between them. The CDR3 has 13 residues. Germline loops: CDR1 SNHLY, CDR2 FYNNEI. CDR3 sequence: CASSPGDFYEQYF. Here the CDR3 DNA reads TGTGCCAGCAGTCCAGGGGATTTCTACGAGCAGTACTTC.

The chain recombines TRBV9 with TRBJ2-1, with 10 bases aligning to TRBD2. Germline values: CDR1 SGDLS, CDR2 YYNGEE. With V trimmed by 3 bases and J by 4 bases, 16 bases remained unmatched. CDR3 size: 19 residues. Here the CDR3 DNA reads TGTGCCAGCAGCGCCAGGACTAGCGGACCGTCAGAAGATTACAATGAGCAGTTCTTC. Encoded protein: CASSARTSGPSEDYNEQFF. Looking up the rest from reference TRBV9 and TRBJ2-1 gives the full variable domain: DSGVTQTPKHLITATGQRVTLRCSPRSGDLSVYWYQQSLDQGLQFLIQYYNGEERAKGNILERFSAQQFPDLHSELNLSSLELGDSALYFCASSARTSGPSEDYNEQFFGPGTRLTVL.

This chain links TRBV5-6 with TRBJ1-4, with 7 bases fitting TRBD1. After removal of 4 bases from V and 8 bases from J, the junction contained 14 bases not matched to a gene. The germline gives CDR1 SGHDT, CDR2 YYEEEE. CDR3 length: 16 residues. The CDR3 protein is CASSLLGRGQEEKLFF. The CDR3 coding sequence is TGTGCCAGCAGCCTCCTGGGGCGAGGACAGGAAGAAAAACTGTTTTTT.

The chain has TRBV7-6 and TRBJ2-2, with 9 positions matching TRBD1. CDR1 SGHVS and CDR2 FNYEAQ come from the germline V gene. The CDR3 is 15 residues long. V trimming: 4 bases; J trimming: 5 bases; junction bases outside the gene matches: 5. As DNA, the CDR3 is TGTGCCAGCAGCTCACGGACAGGGGATACCGGGGAGCTGTTTTTT. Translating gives CASSSRTGDTGELFF. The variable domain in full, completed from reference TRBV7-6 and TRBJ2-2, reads GAGVSQSPRYKVTKRGQDVALRCDPISGHVSLYWYRQALGQGPEFLTYFNYEAQQDKSGLPNDRFSAERPEGSISTLTIQRTEQRDSAMYRCASSSRTGDTGELFFGEGSRLTVL.

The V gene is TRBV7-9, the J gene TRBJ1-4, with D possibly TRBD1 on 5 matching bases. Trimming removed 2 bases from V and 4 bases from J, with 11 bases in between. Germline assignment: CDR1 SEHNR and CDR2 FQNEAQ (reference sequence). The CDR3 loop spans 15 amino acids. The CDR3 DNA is TGTGCCAGCAGCTTAAGTCTTCAGGGTAATGAAAAACTGTTTTTT. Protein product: CASSLSLQGNEKLFF.

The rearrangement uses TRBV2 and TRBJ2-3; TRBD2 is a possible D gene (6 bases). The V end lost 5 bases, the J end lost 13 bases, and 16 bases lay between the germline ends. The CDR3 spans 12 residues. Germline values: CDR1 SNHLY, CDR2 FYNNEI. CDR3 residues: CASSIWGREEYF. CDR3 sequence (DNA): TGTGCCAGCAGTATCTGGGGCAGGGAGGAGTATTTT. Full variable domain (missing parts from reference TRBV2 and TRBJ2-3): EPEVTQTPSHQVTQMGQEVILRCVPISNHLYFYWYRQILGQKVEFLVSFYNNEISEKSEIFDDQFSVERPDGSNFTLKIRSTKLEDSAMYFCASSIWGREEYFGPGTRLTVL.

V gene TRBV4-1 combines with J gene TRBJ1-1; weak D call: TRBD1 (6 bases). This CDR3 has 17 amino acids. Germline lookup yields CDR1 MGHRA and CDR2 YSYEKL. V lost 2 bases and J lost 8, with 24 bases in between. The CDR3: CASSQHFQNRAGGEAFF. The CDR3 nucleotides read TGCGCCAGCAGCCAACACTTCCAAAACAGGGCGGGTGGAGAAGCTTTCTTT.

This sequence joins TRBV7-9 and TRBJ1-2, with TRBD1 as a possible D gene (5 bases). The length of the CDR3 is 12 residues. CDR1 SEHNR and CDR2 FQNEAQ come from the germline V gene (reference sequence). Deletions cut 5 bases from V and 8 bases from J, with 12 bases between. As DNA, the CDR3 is TGTGCCAGCAGCGCAGGGCCTAGGGGCTACACCTTC. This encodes CASSAGPRGYTF.

In DNA, the CDR3 is TGTGCCAGCAGTTTTGCGGGGGGTGCGCAGTATTTT. Encoded protein: CASSFAGGAQYF. V gene TRBV27 combines with J gene TRBJ2-3; 8 nucleotides agree with TRBD2. CDR3 length: 12 residues. Germline V gene sequence: CDR1 MNHEY, CDR2 SMNVEV (reference sequence). The ends lost 3 bases at V and 10 bases at J; junction bases unmatched: 3.

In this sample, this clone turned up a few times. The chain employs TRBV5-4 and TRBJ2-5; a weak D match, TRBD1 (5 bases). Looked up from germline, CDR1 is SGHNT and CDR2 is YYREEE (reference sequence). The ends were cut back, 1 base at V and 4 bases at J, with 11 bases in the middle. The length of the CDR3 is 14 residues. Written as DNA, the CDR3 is TGTGCCAGCAGCTTGATAGGGGCTGGAGAGACCCAGTACTTC. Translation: CASSLIGAGETQYF.

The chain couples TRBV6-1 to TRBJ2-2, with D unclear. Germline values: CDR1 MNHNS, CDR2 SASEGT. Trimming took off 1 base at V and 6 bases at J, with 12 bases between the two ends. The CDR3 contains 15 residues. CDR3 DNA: TGTGCCAGCAGTGAAGACCCACGGGTTCCCGGGGAGCTGTTTTTT. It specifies CASSEDPRVPGELFF.

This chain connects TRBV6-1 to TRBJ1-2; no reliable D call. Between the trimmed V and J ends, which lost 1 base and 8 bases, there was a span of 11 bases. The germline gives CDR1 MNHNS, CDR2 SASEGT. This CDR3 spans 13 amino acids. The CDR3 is CASSEEGQRGYTF. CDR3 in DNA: TGTGCCAGCAGTGAAGAAGGGCAGCGGGGCTACACCTTC.

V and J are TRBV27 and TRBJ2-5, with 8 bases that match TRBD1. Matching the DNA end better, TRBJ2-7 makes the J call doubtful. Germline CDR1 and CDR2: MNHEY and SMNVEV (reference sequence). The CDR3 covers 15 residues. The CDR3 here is CASRAAGTGPYEQYF. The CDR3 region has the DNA TGTGCCAGCAGAGCCGCCGGGACAGGACCCTACGAGCAGTACTTC.

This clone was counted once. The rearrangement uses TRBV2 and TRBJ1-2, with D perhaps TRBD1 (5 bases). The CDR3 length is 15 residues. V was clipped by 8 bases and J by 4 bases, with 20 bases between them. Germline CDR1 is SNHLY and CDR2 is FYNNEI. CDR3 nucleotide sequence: TGTGCCAGCTGCTCCCTCGGGGGTACGTCCTATGGCTACACCTTC. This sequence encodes CASCSLGGTSYGYTF.

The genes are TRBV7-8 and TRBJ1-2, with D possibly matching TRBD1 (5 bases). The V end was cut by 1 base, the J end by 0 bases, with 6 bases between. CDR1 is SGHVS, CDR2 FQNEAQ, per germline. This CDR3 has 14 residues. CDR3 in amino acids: CASSLGTPNYGYTF. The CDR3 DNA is TGTGCCAGCAGCTTAGGGACACCTAACTATGGCTACACCTTC.

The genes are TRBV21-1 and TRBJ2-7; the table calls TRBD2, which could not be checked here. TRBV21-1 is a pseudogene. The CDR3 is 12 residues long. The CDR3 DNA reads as TGTGCCAGCGGACTGATACCCGGAGAGCAGTACTTC. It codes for CASGLIPGEQYF.

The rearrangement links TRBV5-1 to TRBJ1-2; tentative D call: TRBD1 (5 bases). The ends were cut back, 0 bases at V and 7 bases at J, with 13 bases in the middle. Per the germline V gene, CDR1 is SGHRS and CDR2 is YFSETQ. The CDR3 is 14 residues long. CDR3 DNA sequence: TGCGCCAGCAGCTTGGAGGGCAGGGAAGGTGGCTACACCTTC. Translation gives CASSLEGREGGYTF. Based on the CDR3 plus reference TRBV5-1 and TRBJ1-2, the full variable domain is KAGVTQTPRYLIKTRGQQVTLSCSPISGHRSVSWYQQTPGQGLQFLFEYFSETQRNKGNFPGRFSGRQFSNSRSEMNVSTLELGDSALYLCASSLEGREGGYTFGSGTRLTVV.

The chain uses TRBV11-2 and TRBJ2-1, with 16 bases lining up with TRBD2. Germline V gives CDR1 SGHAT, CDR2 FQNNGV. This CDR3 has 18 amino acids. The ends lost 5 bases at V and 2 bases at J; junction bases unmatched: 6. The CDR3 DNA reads TGTGCCAGCAGCGCCGGGACTAGCGGGGGGGCGGCCTACAATGAGCAGTTCTTC. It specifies CASSAGTSGGAAYNEQFF.

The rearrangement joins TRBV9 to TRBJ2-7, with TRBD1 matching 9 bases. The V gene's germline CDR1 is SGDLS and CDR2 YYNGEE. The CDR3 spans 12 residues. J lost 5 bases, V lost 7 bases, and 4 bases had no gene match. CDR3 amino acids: CASGTGRHEQYF. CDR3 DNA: TGTGCCAGCGGGACAGGGCGGCACGAGCAGTACTTC.

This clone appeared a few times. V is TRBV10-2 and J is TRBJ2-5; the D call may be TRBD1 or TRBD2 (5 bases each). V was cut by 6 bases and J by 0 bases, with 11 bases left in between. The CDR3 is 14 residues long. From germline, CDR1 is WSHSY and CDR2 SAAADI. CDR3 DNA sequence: TGCGCCAGCAGGGAGGACACCAACCAAGAGACCCAGTACTTC. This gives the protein CASREDTNQETQYF.

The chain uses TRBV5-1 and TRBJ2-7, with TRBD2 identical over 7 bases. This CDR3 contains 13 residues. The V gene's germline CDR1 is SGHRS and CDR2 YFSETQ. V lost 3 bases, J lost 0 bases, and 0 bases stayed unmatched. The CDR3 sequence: CASSSGGSYEQYF. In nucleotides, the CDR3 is TGCGCCAGCAGCTCGGGGGGCTCCTACGAGCAGTACTTC.

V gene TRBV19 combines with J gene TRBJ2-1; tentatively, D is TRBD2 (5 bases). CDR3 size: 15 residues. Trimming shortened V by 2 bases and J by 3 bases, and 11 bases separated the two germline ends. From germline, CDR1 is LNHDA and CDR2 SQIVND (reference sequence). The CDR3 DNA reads TGTGCCAGTAGTATACGGGGTTTCGGCTACAATGAGCAGTTCTTC. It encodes CASSIRGFGYNEQFF.

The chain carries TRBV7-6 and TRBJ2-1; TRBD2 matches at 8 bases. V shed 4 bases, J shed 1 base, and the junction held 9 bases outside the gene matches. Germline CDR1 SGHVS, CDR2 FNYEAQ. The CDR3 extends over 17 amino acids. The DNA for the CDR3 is TGTGCCAGCAGCTCCGCCGGGGGGGAGAGGTCCTACAATGAGCAGTTCTTC. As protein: CASSSAGGERSYNEQFF.